This T cell receptor (beta chain) originates from a study of blood T cell repertoires in COVID-19 (dated by TCRdb to 2018 to 2020). In the study overall: Samples from collaborators originated in the United States, Italy and Spain and spanned both the acute and convalescent phases of COVID-19. A freely available public database, intended as a resource for researchers studying the immune response to SARS-CoV-2, is where the repertoires were released. HLA class I and class II types, where available, came from metadata supplied by the sample provider rather than from assay-based typing. Subjects who had been exposed to COVID-19, were actively infected with it, or had recovered from it provided the deeply sampled blood TCRbeta repertoires that made up the dataset. Samples came from the ongoing ImmuneRACE study (first 160 participants) plus 1,254 subjects from 6 global collaborators. Nearly every sample came with metadata listing a de-identified subject ID, COVID-19 status, age in years and sex. The prospective study material was composed of cDNA or gDNA derived from T cells, B-cell-depleted T cells, or PBMCs.

V gives up 2 bases and J gives up 8 bases, and the segment between their germline ends measures 12 bases. Via the germline V gene, CDR1 is KGHSH and CDR2 LQKENI. Spanning cysteine to phenylalanine, the CDR3 consists of 13 amino acids. The DNA shown is the 39-base CDR3, in frame from base 1. Findings and caveats that apply to the study as a whole: How much clinical and demographic metadata was included differed by source and by participant, and the metadata was provided uncurated.

Concerning this clone itself: Its antigen is not yet known. Per-nucleotide qualities are absent, and no much larger clonotype sits a single base away.

TCRbeta CDR3 regions were amplified from genomic DNA using the immunoSEQ Assay, a bias-controlled multiplex PCR. The authors processed their data as follows. The number of nucleated cells in each sample was estimated by amplification of reference gene primers within the assay. To quantify the absolute abundance of each unique TCRbeta CDR3 rearrangement, sequence reads were collapsed and filtered. For each sample, productive Simpson clonality was calculated as the square root of Simpson's diversity index across productive rearrangements. TCRdb re-hosts the immuneACCESS table, in-frame sequences only. Its copies lack some clones; in the studies checked, an unresolved V gene accounts for under half of them, and the cause for the rest is not known. For V, J and clone size, that table is used; D and trimming come from the DNA. Recorded for this sample are fewer than 250,000 clones; roughly 79% of them occurred a single time. The biggest ten clones account for 1.5% to 2% of the sample.

Each collaborating institution followed its own protocols to collect whole blood in K2EDTA tubes. For TCRbeta analysis, collaborator samples were shipped as frozen whole blood, as isolated PBMCs, or as DNA extracted from either sample type. Source material: peripheral blood. This sequence was found in a woman aged 80 or over with acute or convalescent COVID-19. The rearrangement combines TRBV18 with TRBJ1-1; the D gene remains uncertain. The nucleotides read TGTGCCAGCTCACCAGAATCCCGGAGAGAAGCTTTCTTT. It translates as CASSPESRREAFF.